The clone carrying this TCR beta chain was picked up a small number of times. Antigen: not known. These data are taken from a study of response to subunit inactivated influenza vaccine. Study-wide points: Only a handful of new T cells, the authors suggested, are recruited with each seasonal influenza vaccination.

One entry per CDR3 protein results from TCRdb running MiXCR on the RT-PCR reads. The sample has under 800,000 distinct CDR3 sequences; over 11% are singletons. The V and J ends lost 7 bases and 8 bases respectively, with 18 bases between them. The CDR3 has 14 amino acids. The receptor's source is a man aged 45-65 years who received an inactivated influenza vaccine. This sequence joins TRBV12-3 or TRBV12-4 and TRBJ2-1, with a weak D call TRBD1 (6 bases). The specimen comprised PBMCs from blood, sampled approximately 15 days before vaccination. The CDR3, as DNA: TGTGCCAGCAAGGGGGACCCTCTCTTTTATGAGCAGTTCTTC. Translated, it gives CASKGDPLFYEQFF.